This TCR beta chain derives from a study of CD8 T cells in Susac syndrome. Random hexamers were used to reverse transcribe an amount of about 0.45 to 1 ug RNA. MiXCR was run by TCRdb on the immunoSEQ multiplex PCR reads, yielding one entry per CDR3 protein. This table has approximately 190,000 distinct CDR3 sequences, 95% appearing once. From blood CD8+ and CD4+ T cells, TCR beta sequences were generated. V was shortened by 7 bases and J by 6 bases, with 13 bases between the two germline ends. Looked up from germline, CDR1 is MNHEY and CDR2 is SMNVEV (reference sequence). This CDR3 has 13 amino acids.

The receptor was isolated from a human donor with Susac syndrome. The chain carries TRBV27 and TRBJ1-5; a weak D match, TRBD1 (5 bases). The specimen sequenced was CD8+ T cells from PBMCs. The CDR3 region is CASKPAGFQPQHF. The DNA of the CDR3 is TGTGCCAGCAAGCCAGCAGGGTTTCAGCCCCAGCATTTT.